A single T cell receptor beta chain is shown here with its context. Its antigen remains unknown. The data were produced by immunoSEQ multiplex PCR, yet TCRdb's version contains in-frame clones alone and is incomplete. This table holds just over 90,000 clones, 80% to 90% found once. The data are from a study of T cell responses to AZD1222 COVID-19 vaccine. The study's findings and limits: Rises in breadth and depth of Spike-specific TCRs came after two AZD1222 doses.

CDR1 MNHEY and CDR2 SVGAGI come from the germline V gene. This CDR3 region has 15 residues. V was pared by 2 bases and J by 1 base, with 11 bases between. J is TRBJ1-2 and V is TRBV6-5; possibly TRBD1 for D (6 bases). The sample in question was peripheral blood, obtained 28 days after the second AZD1222 dose. This receptor was identified in an adult who received the AZD1222 COVID-19 vaccine. This CDR3 reads CASSYGAGDNYGYTF. The DNA of the CDR3 is TGTGCCAGCAGTTACGGGGCAGGGGATAACTATGGCTACACCTTC.